This T cell receptor (beta chain) was captured by sequencing in a study of blood T cells in healthy people across ages. Whole-study findings and limits: Naive CD4+ cells and diversity were both higher in long-lived donors than in aged donors.

In the case of this clonotype: Its antigen is undetermined.

The second PCR ran about 6 to 11 cycles with a sample-barcoded 5' primer and J-beta primers. No fewer than 3 million CDR3-containing paired-end reads came from each sample. MiXCR, run by TCRdb on the 5' RACE reads, gives a single entry per CDR3 protein. Of 550,000 to 750,000 distinct CDR3 sequences listed, 20% to 25% are singletons. Russia was home to the donors, healthy Caucasian individuals aged roughly 6 to 95. Germline V gene data show CDR1 as KGHDR and CDR2 as SFDVKD. This CDR3 is 16 amino acids long. Trimming cost V 5 bases and J 1 base, with 15 bases left between them. The sequencing input was blood. The chain carries TRBV24-1 and TRBJ2-3, with D uncertain. This TCR was sampled from a man aged 65-85 years in good health. DNA for the CDR3: TGTGCCACCAGTGCGTCGTCCGGGTTTGGCACAGATACGCAGTATTTT. Amino acids: CATSASSGFGTDTQYF.